The sequence of this TCR beta chain was determined in a study of T cell responses to AZD1222 COVID-19 vaccine (dated by TCRdb to 2020 to 2023). Study-level background: AZD1222 recipients with second doses at about 4 weeks or about 12 weeks were pooled, because spike-specific TCR depth and breadth did not differ between schedules. A total of more than 230 trial participants underwent TCR sequencing, of whom some 210 received two doses of AZD1222 and about 25 received two doses of the MenACWY control vaccine. Enrollment into the trials was organized by age into subgroups of 18-55, 56-69 and 70-plus years, and those subgroups contained roughly 160, 29 and 62 TCR-sequenced participants, respectively. General conclusions and limits of the study: Conclusions about previously exposed vaccinees are limited because only six or seven AZD1222 recipients were SARS-CoV-2 seropositive at baseline. Because no day 14 peak-response samples were available, the repertoires could be characterized only after the peak T cell response. Epitopes outside the regions mutated in the B.1.351 and B.1.1.7 variants were reportedly recognized by nearly half of the unique spike-specific TCRs. The vaccine-associated CD4 TCRs covered the entire spike protein, and the dominant responses fell in regions 160-218 and 743-854. Participants were mostly white British, with more females than males. The authors suggested clonal diversity may have been underestimated. The 56-69-year group was small, and its depth increase did not reach significance, likely because of low power. After two AZD1222 doses, both the breadth and the depth of spike-specific TCRs were significantly higher than at day 0 and than in MenACWY recipients.

Per the publication, the time point label means: baseline before first vaccination. Samples from vaccinated people were obtained from the UK trials COV001 and COV002, which included a single-blind randomized controlled phase 2/3 trial of AZD1222 (ChAdOx1 nCoV-19) in healthy adults. Trial participant PBMC samples were collected at day 0 and day 28 after the second dose for TCRbeta chain sequencing. The CDR3 regions of human TCRbeta chains were analyzed by immunosequencing. For the original study's pipeline: TCRs in the repertoires were compared against a reference library of SARS-CoV-2-specific TCRs that had been generated with the MIRA antigen-specificity platform. Breadth was defined as the fraction of unique TCRs that were SARS-CoV-2-associated, and depth was defined as the fraction of total T cells that were SARS-CoV-2-associated. Using the MIRA data, each spike-specific TCR was mapped to the spike region that the TCR reacts to and placed in a CD4 or CD8 class. Log10-transformed breadth and depth values were compared by one-way ANOVA with Sidak's multiple comparisons tests. The source is immuneACCESS, and TCRdb retained only in-frame sequences with V and J called. Part of the clones is not carried over; for the studies checked, unresolved V genes explain less than half of this, and the remainder is unexplained. The DNA gave D and trimming, while V, J and clone size come from that table. The sample includes just over 60,000 clones, with roughly 80% observed a single time. The ten largest account for about 14% of the sample.

As for this clone: Its specific antigen is unknown. There are no base qualities to consult, and no much larger clone falls within one base.

The CDR3, cysteine through phenylalanine, is 17 amino acids long. The DNA shown is the 51-base CDR3, in frame from base 1. V trim: 2 bases; J trim: 2 bases; unmatched bases: 8. Reading the germline V gene gives CDR1 MDHEN and CDR2 SYDVKM. The clonotype comes from an adult in good health. Rearrangement joined TRBV28 to TRBJ2-7, with 11 middle bases fitting TRBD1. This sample comprised peripheral blood, obtained on day 0 of AZD1222 vaccination. Read as DNA, the sequence is TGTGCCAGCAGTTTAGGATTGGCGGGACAGGGGGCCTACGAGCAGTACTTC. The resulting protein is CASSLGLAGQGAYEQYF.